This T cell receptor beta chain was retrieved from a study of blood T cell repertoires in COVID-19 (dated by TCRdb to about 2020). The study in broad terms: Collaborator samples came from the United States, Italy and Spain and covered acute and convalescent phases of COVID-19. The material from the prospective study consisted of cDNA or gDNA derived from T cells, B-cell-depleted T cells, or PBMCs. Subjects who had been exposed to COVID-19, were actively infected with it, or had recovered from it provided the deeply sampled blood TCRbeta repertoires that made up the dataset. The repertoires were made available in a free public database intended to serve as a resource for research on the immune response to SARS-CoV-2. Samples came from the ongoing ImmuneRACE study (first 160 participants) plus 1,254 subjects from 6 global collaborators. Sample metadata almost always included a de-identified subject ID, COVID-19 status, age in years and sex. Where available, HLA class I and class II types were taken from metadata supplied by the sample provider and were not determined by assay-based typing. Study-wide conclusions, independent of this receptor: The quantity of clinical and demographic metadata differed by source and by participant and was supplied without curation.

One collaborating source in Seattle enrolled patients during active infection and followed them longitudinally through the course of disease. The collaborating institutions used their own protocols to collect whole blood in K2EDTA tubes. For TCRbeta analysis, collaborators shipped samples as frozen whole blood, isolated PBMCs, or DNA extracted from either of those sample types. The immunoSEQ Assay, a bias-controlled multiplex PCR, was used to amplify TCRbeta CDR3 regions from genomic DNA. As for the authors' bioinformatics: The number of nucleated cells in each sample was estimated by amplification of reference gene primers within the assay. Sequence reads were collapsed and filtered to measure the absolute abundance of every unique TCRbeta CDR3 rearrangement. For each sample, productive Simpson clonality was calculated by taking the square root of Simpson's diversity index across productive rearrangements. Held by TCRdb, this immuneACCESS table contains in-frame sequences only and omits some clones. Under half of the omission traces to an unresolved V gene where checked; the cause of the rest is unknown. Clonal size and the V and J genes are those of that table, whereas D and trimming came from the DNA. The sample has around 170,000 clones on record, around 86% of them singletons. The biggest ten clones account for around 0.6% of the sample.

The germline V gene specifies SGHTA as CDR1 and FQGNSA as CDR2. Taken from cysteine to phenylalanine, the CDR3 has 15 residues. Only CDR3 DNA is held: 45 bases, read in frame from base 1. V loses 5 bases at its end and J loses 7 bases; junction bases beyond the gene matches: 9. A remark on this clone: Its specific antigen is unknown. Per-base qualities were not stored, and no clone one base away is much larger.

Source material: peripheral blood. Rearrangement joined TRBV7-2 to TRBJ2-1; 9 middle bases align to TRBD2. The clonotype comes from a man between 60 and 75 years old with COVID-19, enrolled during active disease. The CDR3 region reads CASSTGTSIVNEQFF. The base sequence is TGTGCCAGCAGCACCGGGACTAGCATTGTGAATGAGCAGTTCTTC.